The clone carrying this T cell receptor beta chain has a handful of counts. The CDR3 covers 13 residues. CDR1 LNHDA and CDR2 SQIVND come from the germline V gene (reference sequence). After removal of 9 bases from V and 0 bases from J, the junction contained 4 bases not matched to a gene. Method: immunoSEQ multiplex PCR; TCRdb's copy keeps in-frame clones and lacks some. The data show 24,000 or so clones, 65% to 90% seen once. The source of the sample is a study of T cells in localized non-small cell lung cancer. The receptor was derived from a female donor at least 60 years old with stage I lung adenocarcinoma. The rearrangement uses TRBV19 and TRBJ1-1; 7 positions agree with TRBD1. The sequences come from peripheral blood, collected before any cancer treatment. The CDR3 reads CASGQVLNTEAFF. The CDR3 DNA reads TGTGCCAGCGGACAGGTTTTGAACACTGAAGCTTTCTTT.